This T cell receptor beta chain was profiled in a study of technical replicates of blood from a few donors. The method was immunoSEQ multiplex PCR; TCRdb's version includes in-frame clones alone and lacks a portion of them. The table records nearly 95,000 clones, about 95% of them present only once. The germline CDR1 and CDR2 sequences are MRHNA and SNTAGT. The CDR3 spans 13 residues. V was cut by 0 bases and J by 10 bases, with 11 bases left in between. Sequenced input: T cells isolated from PBMCs. The TCR sequence derives from a human donor in good health. The gene calls are TRBV6-4 and TRBJ2-3; D gene uncertain. CDR3 DNA: TGTGCCAGCAGTGACTCCGAGAGAGAGGCGCAGTATTTT. Its translation: CASSDSEREAQYF.